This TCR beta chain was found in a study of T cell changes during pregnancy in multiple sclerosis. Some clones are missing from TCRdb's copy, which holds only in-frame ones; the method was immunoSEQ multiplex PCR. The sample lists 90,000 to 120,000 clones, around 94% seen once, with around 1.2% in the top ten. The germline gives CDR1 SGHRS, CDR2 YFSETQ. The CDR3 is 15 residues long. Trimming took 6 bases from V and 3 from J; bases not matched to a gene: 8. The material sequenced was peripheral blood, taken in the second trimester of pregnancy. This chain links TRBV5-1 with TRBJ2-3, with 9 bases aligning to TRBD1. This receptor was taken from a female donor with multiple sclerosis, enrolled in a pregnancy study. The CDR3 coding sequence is TGCGCCAGCACCCCGACAGGGGGAAGGACAGATACGCAGTATTTT. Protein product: CASTPTGGRTDTQYF.